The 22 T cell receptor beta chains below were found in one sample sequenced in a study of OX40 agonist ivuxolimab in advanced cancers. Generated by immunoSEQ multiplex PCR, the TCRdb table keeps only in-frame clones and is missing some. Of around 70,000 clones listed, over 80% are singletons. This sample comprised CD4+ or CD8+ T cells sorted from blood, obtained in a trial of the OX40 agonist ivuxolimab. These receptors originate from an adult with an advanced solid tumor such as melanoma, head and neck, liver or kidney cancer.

Written as DNA, the CDR3 is TGTGCCTGGACCGGGACAGGGGTCCGCACAGATACGCAGTATTTT. Translation gives CAWTGTGVRTDTQYF. The chain has TRBV30 and TRBJ2-3; 10 bases align to TRBD1. The V segment lost 4 bases and the J segment 1 base; nucleotides outside the gene matches: 5. This CDR3 is built from 15 residues. CDR1 is GTSNPN, CDR2 SVGIG, per germline (reference sequence).

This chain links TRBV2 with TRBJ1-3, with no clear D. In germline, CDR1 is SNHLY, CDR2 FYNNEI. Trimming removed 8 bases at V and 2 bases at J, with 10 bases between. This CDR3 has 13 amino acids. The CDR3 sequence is CASLGDTGNTIYF. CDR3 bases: TGTGCCAGCTTAGGTGACACTGGAAACACCATATATTTT.

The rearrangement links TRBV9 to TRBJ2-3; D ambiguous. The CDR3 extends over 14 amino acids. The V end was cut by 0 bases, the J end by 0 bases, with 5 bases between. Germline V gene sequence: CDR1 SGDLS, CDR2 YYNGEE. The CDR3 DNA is TGTGCCAGCAGCGTAGACGGAAGCACAGATACGCAGTATTTT. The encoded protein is CASSVDGSTDTQYF.

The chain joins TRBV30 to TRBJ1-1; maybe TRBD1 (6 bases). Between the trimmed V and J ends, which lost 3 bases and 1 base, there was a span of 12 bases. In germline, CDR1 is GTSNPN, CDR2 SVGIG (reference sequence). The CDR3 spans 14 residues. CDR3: CAWRVGAENTEAFF. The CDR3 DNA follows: TGTGCCTGGAGGGTGGGGGCAGAGAACACTGAAGCTTTCTTT.

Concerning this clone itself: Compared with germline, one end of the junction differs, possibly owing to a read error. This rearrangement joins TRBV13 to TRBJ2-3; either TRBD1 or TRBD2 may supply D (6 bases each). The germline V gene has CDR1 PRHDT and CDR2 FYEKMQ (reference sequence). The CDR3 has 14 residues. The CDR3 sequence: CASSLGGGRSTQYF. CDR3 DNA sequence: TGTGCCAGCAGCCTAGGTGGGGGGCGGAGTACGCAGTATTTT. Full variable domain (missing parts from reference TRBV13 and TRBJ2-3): AAGVIQSPRHLIKEKRETATLKCYPIPRHDTVYWYQQGPGQDPQFLISFYEKMQSDKGSIPDRFSAQQFSDYHSELNMSSLELGDSALYFCASSLGGGRSTQYFGPGTRLTVL.

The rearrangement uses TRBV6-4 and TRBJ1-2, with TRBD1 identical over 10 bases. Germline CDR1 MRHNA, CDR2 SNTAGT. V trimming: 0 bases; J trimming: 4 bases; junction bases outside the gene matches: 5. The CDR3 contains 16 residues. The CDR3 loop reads CASSDSRDRGIYGYTF. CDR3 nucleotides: TGTGCCAGCAGTGACTCCCGGGACAGGGGCATCTATGGCTACACCTTC.

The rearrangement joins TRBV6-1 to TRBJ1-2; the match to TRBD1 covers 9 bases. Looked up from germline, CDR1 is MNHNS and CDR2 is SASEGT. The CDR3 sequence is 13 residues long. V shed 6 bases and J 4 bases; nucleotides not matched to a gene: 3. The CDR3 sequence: CASRDRGSYGYTF. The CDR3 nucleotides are TGTGCCAGCAGAGACAGGGGGTCCTATGGCTACACCTTC.

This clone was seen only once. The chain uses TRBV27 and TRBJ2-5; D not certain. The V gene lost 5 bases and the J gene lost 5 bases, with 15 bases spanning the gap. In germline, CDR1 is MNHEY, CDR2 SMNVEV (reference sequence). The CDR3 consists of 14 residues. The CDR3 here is CASSHRRAGETQYF. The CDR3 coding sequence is TGTGCCAGCAGTCATCGACGTGCTGGGGAGACCCAGTACTTC.

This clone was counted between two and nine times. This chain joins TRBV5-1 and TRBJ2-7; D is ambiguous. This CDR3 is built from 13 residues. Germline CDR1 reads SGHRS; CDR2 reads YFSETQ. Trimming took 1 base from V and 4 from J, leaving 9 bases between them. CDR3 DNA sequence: TGCGCCAGCAGCTTGATCTCTCGTTACGAGCAGTACTTC. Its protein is CASSLISRYEQYF.

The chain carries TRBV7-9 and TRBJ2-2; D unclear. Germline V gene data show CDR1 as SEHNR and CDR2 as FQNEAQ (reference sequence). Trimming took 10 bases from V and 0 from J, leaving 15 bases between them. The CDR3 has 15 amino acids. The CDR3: CANPPPRANTGELFF. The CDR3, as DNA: TGTGCCAACCCCCCGCCCCGCGCGAACACCGGGGAGCTGTTTTTT.

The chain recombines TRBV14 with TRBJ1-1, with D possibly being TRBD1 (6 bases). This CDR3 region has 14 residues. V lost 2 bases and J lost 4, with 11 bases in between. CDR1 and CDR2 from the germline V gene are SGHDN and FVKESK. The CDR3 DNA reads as TGTGCCAGCAGCCAACAAACAGGGTCCACTGAAGCTTTCTTT. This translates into CASSQQTGSTEAFF.

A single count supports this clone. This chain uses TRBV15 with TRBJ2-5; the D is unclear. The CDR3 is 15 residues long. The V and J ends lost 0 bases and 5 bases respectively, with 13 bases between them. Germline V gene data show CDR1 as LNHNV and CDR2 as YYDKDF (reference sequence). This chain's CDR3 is CATSRDPGPRETQYF. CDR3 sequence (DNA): TGTGCCACCAGCAGAGATCCCGGGCCTCGGGAGACCCAGTACTTC. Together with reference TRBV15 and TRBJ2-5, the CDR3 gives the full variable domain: DAMVIQNPRYQVTQFGKPVTLSCSQTLNHNVMYWYQQKSSQAPKLLFHYYDKDFNNEADTPDNFQSRRPNTSFCFLDIRSPGLGDTAMYLCATSRDPGPRETQYFGPGTRLLVL.

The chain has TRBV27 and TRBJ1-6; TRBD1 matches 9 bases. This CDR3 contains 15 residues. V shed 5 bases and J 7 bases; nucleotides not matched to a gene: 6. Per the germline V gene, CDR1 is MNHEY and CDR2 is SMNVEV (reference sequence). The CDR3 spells CASSLGQGINSPLHF. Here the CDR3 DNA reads TGTGCCAGCAGTCTAGGACAGGGGATAAATTCACCCCTCCACTTT.

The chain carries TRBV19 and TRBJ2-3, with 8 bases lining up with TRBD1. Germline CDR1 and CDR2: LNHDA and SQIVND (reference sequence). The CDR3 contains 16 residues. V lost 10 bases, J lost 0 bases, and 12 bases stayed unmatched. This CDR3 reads CATRLPGQASTDTQYF. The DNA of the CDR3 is TGTGCCACACGGCTTCCGGGACAGGCGAGCACAGATACGCAGTATTTT.

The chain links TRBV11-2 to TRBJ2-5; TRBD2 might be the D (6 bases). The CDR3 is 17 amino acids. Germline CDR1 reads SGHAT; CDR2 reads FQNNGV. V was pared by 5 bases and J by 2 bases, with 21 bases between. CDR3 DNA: TGTGCCAGCAGCCACCCCGGCCCCGGGGGAAGTCAAGAGACCCAGTACTTC. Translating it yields CASSHPGPGGSQETQYF.

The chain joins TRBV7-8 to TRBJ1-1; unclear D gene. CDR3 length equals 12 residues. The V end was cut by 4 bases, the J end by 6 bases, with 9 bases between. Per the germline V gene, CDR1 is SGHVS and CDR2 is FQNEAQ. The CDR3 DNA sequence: TGTGCCAGCAGCTCCGTGTTCGCTGAAGCTTTCTTT. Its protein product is CASSSVFAEAFF. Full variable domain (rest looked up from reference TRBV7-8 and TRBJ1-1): GAGVSQSPRYKVAKRGQDVALRCDPISGHVSLFWYQQALGQGPEFLTYFQNEAQLDKSGLPSDRFFAERPEGSVSTLKIQRTQQEDSAVYLCASSSVFAEAFFGQGTRLTVV.

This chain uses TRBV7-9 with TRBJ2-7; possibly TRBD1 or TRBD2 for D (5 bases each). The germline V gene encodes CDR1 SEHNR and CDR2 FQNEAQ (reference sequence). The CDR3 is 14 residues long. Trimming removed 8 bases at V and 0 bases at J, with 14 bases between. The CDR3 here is CASSGTASSYEQYF. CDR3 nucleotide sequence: TGTGCCAGCTCCGGGACGGCGAGCTCCTACGAGCAGTACTTC.

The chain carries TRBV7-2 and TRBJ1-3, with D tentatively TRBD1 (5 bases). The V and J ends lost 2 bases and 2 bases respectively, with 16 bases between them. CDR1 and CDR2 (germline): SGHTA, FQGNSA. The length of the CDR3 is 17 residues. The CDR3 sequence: CASSLPPRVGTGNTIYF. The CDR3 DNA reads TGTGCCAGCAGCTTACCCCCCAGGGTCGGAACTGGAAACACCATATATTTT.

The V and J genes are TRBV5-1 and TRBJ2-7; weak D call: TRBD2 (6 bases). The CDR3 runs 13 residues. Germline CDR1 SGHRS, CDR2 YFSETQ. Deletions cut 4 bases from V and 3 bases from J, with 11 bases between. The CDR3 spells CASSGGGYYEQYF. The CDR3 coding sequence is TGCGCCAGCAGCGGCGGAGGGTACTACGAGCAGTACTTC.

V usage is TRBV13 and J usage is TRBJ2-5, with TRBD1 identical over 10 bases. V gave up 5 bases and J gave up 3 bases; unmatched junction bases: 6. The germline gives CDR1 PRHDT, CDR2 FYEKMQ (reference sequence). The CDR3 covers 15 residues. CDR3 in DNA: TGTGCCAGCAGCCCGGGGACAGGGGTGGAAGAGACCCAGTACTTC. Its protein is CASSPGTGVEETQYF.

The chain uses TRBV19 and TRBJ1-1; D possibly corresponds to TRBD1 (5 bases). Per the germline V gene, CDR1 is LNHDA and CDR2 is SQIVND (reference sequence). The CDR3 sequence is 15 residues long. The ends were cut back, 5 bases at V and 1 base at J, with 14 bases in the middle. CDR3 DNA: TGTGCCAGTAGTCTCCCCGGGACTCGGAACACTGAAGCTTTCTTT. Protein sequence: CASSLPGTRNTEAFF.

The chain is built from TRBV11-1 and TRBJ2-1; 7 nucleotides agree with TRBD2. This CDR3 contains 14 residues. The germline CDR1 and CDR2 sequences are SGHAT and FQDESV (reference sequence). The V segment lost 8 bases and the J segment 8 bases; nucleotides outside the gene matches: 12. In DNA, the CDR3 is TGTGCCAGCCTTCAGCGGGGTCGGGGTGATGAGCAGTTCTTC. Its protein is CASLQRGRGDEQFF.